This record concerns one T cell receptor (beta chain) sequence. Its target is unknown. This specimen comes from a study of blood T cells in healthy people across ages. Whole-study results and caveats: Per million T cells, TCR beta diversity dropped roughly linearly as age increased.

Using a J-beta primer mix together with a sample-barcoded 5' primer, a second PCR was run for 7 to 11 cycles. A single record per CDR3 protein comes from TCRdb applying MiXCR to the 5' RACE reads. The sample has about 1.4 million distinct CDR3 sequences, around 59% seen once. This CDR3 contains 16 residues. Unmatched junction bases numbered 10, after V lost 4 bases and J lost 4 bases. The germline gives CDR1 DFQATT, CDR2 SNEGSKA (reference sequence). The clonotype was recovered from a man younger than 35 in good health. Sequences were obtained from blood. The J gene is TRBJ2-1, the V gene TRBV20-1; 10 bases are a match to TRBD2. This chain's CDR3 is CSATGLALHGYNEQFF. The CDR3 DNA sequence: TGCAGTGCTACGGGACTAGCGCTCCATGGGTACAATGAGCAGTTCTTC.